These T cell receptor beta chains were read from a single sample in a study of molecular identifiers for immune sequencing clone quantification. TCRdb recomputed calls from the PCR reads with MiXCR, one row per CDR3 protein. The table shows about 640,000 distinct CDR3 sequences, with just under 20% occurring only once. The sample consisted of naive CD8+ T cells from blood, with Jurkat cell RNA spiked in. These receptors all come from a human donor in good health. Some libraries in this study had Jurkat cell RNA spiked in. CDR3s include the opening cysteine and the closing phenylalanine or tryptophan. The D gene is left open where the match is weak. Clone size, where shown, is once, few, many, or a class for clones that have expanded.

V gene,J gene,clone size,D gene,CDR3 DNA,CDR3 protein
TRBV2,TRBJ2-7,.,.,TGTGCCAGCAGTATCTTCGTTCAGGGGGGTTCCCACGAGCAGTGCTTC,CASSIFVQGGSHEQCF
TRBV4-3,TRBJ2-7,once,.,TGCGCCAGCAGCCAAGATCTATCGGGCTCCACCTACGAGCAGTACTTC,CASSQDLSGSTYEQYF
TRBV21-1,TRBJ1-2,many,.,TGTGCCAGCAGCAAAAGGGGCAGGGGAAACTATGGCTACACCTTC,CASSKRGRGNYGYTF
TRBV6-5,TRBJ1-2,many,TRBD1,TGTGCCAGCAGTTACTCGTACGACAGGGCGAGGTATGGCTACACCTTC,CASSYSYDRARYGYTF
TRBV6-2/TRBV6-3,TRBJ1-1,.,.,TGTGCCAGCAGTAATTACATGGGGGTCCGCGAAGCTTTCTTT,CASSNYMGVREAFF
TRBV12-3/TRBV12-4,TRBJ2-4,many,.,TGTGCCAGCAGTTTACTTGGGCCAACAGGTGCCAAAAACATTCAGTACTTC,CASSLLGPTGAKNIQYF
TRBV6-2/TRBV6-3,TRBJ2-3,many,.,TGTGCCAGCAGTTACGCACTCGCAGATACGCAGTATTTT,CASSYALADTQYF
TRBV6-2/TRBV6-3,TRBJ2-7,.,.,TGTGCCAGTAGCCTTGGGACAATAGGCTACGAGCAGTACTTC,CASSLGTIGYEQYF
TRBV5-1,TRBJ2-3,few,TRBD2,TGCGCCAGCAGCTTGTTGCAGGCGGGGGTAGATACGCAGTATTTT,CASSLLQAGVDTQYF
TRBV28,TRBJ2-5,.,.,TGTGCCAGCAGTTCAGGCCTCACAGGGACCGGGGAGACCCAGTACTTC,CASSSGLTGTGETQYF
TRBV5-1,TRBJ2-7,many,.,TGCGCCAGCAGCTTGGGAGGGGAGGAGCAGTACTTC,CASSLGGEEQYF
TRBV20-1,TRBJ2-7,many,.,TGCAGTGCTTTGGACAGTGCCTACGAGCAGTACTTC,CSALDSAYEQYF
TRBV9,TRBJ2-2,many,.,TGTGCCAGCAGCCCGCCGGGACGGATCTCCTCCGGGGAGCTGTTTTTT,CASSPPGRISSGELFF
TRBV6-2/TRBV6-3,TRBJ2-3,.,.,TGTGCCAGCAGTTACCCCGACACTTCTAGCACAGATACGCAGTATTTT,CASSYPDTSSTDTQYF
TRBV5-1,TRBJ1-2,few,.,TGCGCCAGCAGCGGGGACTACGATGACGGATACTATGGCTACGCCTTC,CASSGDYDDGYYGYAF
TRBV7-9,TRBJ2-1,.,TRBD2,TGTGCCACCCCACCCGCGGGGGAGAGCTCCTACAATGAGCAGTTCTTC,CATPPAGESSYNEQFF
TRBV12-5,TRBJ1-5,.,TRBD1,TGTGCTAGTGGTTTCGGAGGGGGCCCGCCCCAGCATTTT,CASGFGGGPPQHF
TRBV13,TRBJ1-2,.,TRBD1,TGTGCCAGCCGCGGGAGGGGGCATTCGGATGGCTACACCTTC,CASRGRGHSDGYTF
TRBV6-2/TRBV6-3,TRBJ2-2,many,.,TGTGCCAGCAGTTATTCAGCCGGGGAGCTGTTTTTT,CASSYSAGELFF
TRBV5-3,TRBJ2-4,few,.,TGTGCCAGCTCTCTCGAGGGGGGGGCCTCGGGAAACACCTTGTACTTT,CASSLEGGASGNTLYF
TRBV28,TRBJ2-1,many,.,TGTGCCAGCAGTTTGGGGATTGCGAGTTCCTACAATGAGCAGTTCTTC,CASSLGIASSYNEQFF
TRBV6-2/TRBV6-3,TRBJ1-2,few,.,TGTGCCAGCAGTTACTTAACAGGGTCCAATGGCTACACCTTC,CASSYLTGSNGYTF
TRBV5-1,TRBJ2-7,many,.,TGCGCCAGCACCCCGGTGGATAGCGGCCCCGCAGGGGAGCAGTACTTC,CASTPVDSGPAGEQYF
TRBV29-1,TRBJ2-3,many,TRBD2,TGCAGCGTTGAGGGGAGCGGGAGGGCAGGAGATACGCAGTATTTT,CSVEGSGRAGDTQYF
TRBV5-1,TRBJ1-1,.,.,TGCGCCAGCAGCACAGCTAACACTGAAGCTTTCTTT,CASSTANTEAFF
TRBV30,TRBJ2-7,many,TRBD2,TGTGCCTGGAGTATAGCGGGAGTGGGAGAGCAGTACTTC,CAWSIAGVGEQYF
TRBV21-1,TRBJ1-6,.,.,TGTGCCAGCAGCACCCGAGATAACCCCGGGCCCCCCGAGGGTTCACCCCGCCACTTT,CASSTRDNPGPPEGSPRHF
TRBV27,TRBJ2-2,many,.,TGTGCCAGCAGTCCTTCAGGAGCGATGAAGCTGTTTTTT,CASSPSGAMKLFF
TRBV9,TRBJ2-2,many,.,TGTGCCAGCAGCGAGCGGACAGACACCGGGGAGCTGTTTTTT,CASSERTDTGELFF
TRBV19,TRBJ1-5,many,TRBD1,TGTGCCAGTAGTCCGGGACAGGAGGTTTCGCCCCAGCATTTT,CASSPGQEVSPQHF
TRBV20-1,TRBJ2-1,.,.,TGCAGTGCCAGATTAAGACCCAATGAGCAGTTCTTC,CSARLRPNEQFF
TRBV20-1,TRBJ2-5,.,.,TGCAGTGCGGACCCGGGCCCAGAGGGCGACCTAGGGGAGACCCAGTACTTC,CSADPGPEGDLGETQYF
TRBV7-9,TRBJ1-3,many,.,TGTGCCAGCAGCTCCACAGACAACTCTGGAAACACCATATATTTT,CASSSTDNSGNTIYF
TRBV5-1,TRBJ2-1,.,.,TGCGCCAGCGGCCACCTAGGTCCAGGGGGGATCAATGAGCAGTTCTTC,CASGHLGPGGINEQFF
TRBV30,TRBJ2-3,many,.,TGTGCCTGGAGTGTGCAGCCAGATACGCAGTATTTT,CAWSVQPDTQYF
TRBV5-1,TRBJ2-3,many,TRBD2,TGCGCCAGCAGCTTGTACCCACTAGGGACTAGCGGCACAGATACGCAGTATTTT,CASSLYPLGTSGTDTQYF
TRBV20-1,TRBJ1-1,many,TRBD1,TGCAGTGCTAGAGTTGGAGGGGGCGTAACTGAAGCTTTCTTT,CSARVGGGVTEAFF
TRBV5-8,TRBJ2-7,many,TRBD2,TGTGCCAGCAGCTTGGGAGTTGTAGCGGGAGTTGCCGAGCAGTACTTC,CASSLGVVAGVAEQYF
TRBV4-1,TRBJ2-3,many,TRBD2,TGCGCCAGCAGCCCCCCCGGGACTAATATCGAGTATTTT,CASSPPGTNIEYF
TRBV27,TRBJ2-3,.,.,TGTGCCAGCAGTTTTATCCCCGGGACAACCACAGATACGCAGTATTTT,CASSFIPGTTTDTQYF
TRBV27,TRBJ1-5,many,TRBD1,TGTGCCAGCAGTCCAGGACAGGGCCTGTCATGGAATCAGCCCCAGCATTTT,CASSPGQGLSWNQPQHF
TRBV6-2/TRBV6-3,TRBJ2-7,.,TRBD2,TGTGCCAGCAGTCCCACCCTGGGGACTAGCGGGAGGGACGAGCAGTACTTC,CASSPTLGTSGRDEQYF
TRBV5-6,TRBJ2-7,.,TRBD2,TGTGCCAGCAGCTTGGCGCTAGCGGGGCGGGGCTCCTACGAGCAGTACTTC,CASSLALAGRGSYEQYF
TRBV27,TRBJ2-7,many,TRBD1,TGTGCCAGCAGCTTGGGACAGTTCTCCTACGAGCAGTACTTC,CASSLGQFSYEQYF
TRBV9,TRBJ1-4,few,.,TGTGCCAGCAGCGTAGAGGCTACAACTAATGAAAAACTGTTTTTT,CASSVEATTNEKLFF
TRBV2,TRBJ2-1,.,TRBD2,TGTGCCAGCAGCCCACTAGCGGGCGGGAACAATGAGCAGTTCTTC,CASSPLAGGNNEQFF
TRBV7-9,TRBJ1-3,many,.,TGTGCCAGCAGCCGAGAGTCGCTGGGCGCCCGAAACACCATATATTTT,CASSRESLGARNTIYF
TRBV7-9,TRBJ1-1,many,.,TGTGCCAGCAGATCAGAGGAGGGCACTGAAGCTTTCTTT,CASRSEEGTEAFF
TRBV6-6,TRBJ2-3,many,TRBD2,TGTGCCAGCAGTTACGGCGCGGGGGGGAGCACAGATACGCAGTATTTT,CASSYGAGGSTDTQYF
TRBV7-6,TRBJ2-3,many,TRBD2,TGTGCCAGCAGCCCCGGGACTAGCGACACAGATACGCAGTATTTT,CASSPGTSDTDTQYF
TRBV13,TRBJ1-1,many,.,TGTGCCAGCAGCTCGACAGAAATGAACACTGAAGCTTTCTTT,CASSSTEMNTEAFF
TRBV6-4,TRBJ1-1,many,.,TGTGCCAGCAGTGACGCCCGCCAGGCAACCCAAGCTTTCTTT,CASSDARQATQAFF
TRBV9,TRBJ2-5,.,TRBD2,TGTGCCAGCAGCGCCAACCAACTAGCGGGAGATGAAGAGACCCAGTACTTC,CASSANQLAGDEETQYF
TRBV19,TRBJ2-7,few,.,TGTGCCAGTAGCATCATGGGGTACGAGCAGTACTTC,CASSIMGYEQYF
TRBV28,TRBJ2-7,.,TRBD1,TGTGCCAGCAGTGATAGGACAGGTCCCTACGAGCAGTACTTC,CASSDRTGPYEQYF
TRBV4-1,TRBJ2-7,few,TRBD2,TGCGCCAGCAGCCAAGATGGGGGGGTGAGCTCCTACGAGCAGTACTTC,CASSQDGGVSSYEQYF
TRBV11-2,TRBJ2-1,few,.,TGTGCCAGCAGCCCAGGAGTTGGAACCAGTTTCTACAATGAGCAGTTCTTC,CASSPGVGTSFYNEQFF
TRBV7-9,TRBJ1-1,many,.,TGTGCCAGCAGCTACCTAGTACAGGGCGCTGAAGCTTTCTTT,CASSYLVQGAEAFF
TRBV24-1,TRBJ2-1,many,TRBD2,TGTGCCACCAGTCTGGGGGGGAACTACAATGAGCAGTTCTTC,CATSLGGNYNEQFF
TRBV7-2,TRBJ2-1,many,.,TGTGCCAGCAGCTTACTAGCTCCGACGTCCTACAATGAGCAGTTCTTC,CASSLLAPTSYNEQFF